This T cell receptor beta chain was retrieved from a study of blood T cell repertoires in COVID-19. Study summary: Researchers got acute and convalescent COVID-19 samples from the United States, Italy and Spain. Sources were T cells, B-cell-depleted T cells, or PBMCs; the material itself was cDNA or gDNA.

This clone has a single count. Produced via immunoSEQ multiplex PCR; TCRdb's table is partial and in-frame only. The table lists about 160,000 clones, approximately 80% of them singletons. Germline-derived CDR1 and CDR2 are KGHDR and SFDVKD. V lost 0 bases to trimming and J lost 3 bases; unmatched junction nucleotides: 1. The CDR3 is 15 residues long. The sample comprised peripheral blood. This TCR derives from a man aged 60 to 75 with acute or convalescent COVID-19. The chain employs TRBV24-1 and TRBJ2-1; 7 bases line up with TRBD2. The CDR3 nucleotides read TGTGCCACCAGTGATTTGGGGGACTACTACAATGAGCAGTTCTTC. Translating it yields CATSDLGDYYNEQFF.